This is a list of T cell receptor beta chains from one sample in a study of PD-1 blockade in classical Hodgkin lymphoma. Method: immunoSEQ multiplex PCR; TCRdb's copy keeps in-frame clones and lacks some. The sample includes 75,000 to 100,000 clones, approximately 80% of them seen just once. Specimen: peripheral blood mononuclear cells (PBMCs), collected before the second cycle of nivolumab. All receptors derive from a human donor with classical Hodgkin lymphoma. Both conserved end residues are part of each CDR3. Each record gives: V gene, clone size, J gene, D gene, CDR3 protein, CDR3 DNA. A D gene is named only where the DNA matches it firmly. Clone size appears in some rows only: once, few, many, or a class for an expanded clone.

>TRBV10-2|NA|TRBJ1-2|NA
CASSAGTNYGYTF
TGCGCCAGCAGTGCCGGGACTAACTATGGCTACACCTTC
>TRBV6-1|once|TRBJ1-5|NA
CASSEGIQGSQPQHF
TGTGCCAGCAGTGAAGGGATTCAGGGGAGTCAGCCCCAGCATTTT
>TRBV7-2|NA|TRBJ2-7|TRBD1
CASSLGQGADEQYF
TGTGCCAGCAGCTTAGGGCAGGGGGCGGACGAGCAGTACTTC
>TRBV5-4|few|TRBJ2-1|NA
CASSLEGYYNEQFF
TGTGCCAGCAGCTTGGAGGGTTACTACAATGAGCAGTTCTTC
>TRBV28|few|TRBJ1-2|NA
CASTPPGGGYGYTF
TGTGCCAGCACCCCACCGGGAGGGGGCTATGGCTACACCTTC
>TRBV7-9|NA|TRBJ1-5|NA
CASSQGWGNQPQHF
TGTGCCAGCAGCCAGGGATGGGGCAATCAGCCCCAGCATTTT
>TRBV7-2|NA|TRBJ2-7|TRBD2
CASSLVGLAAYEQYF
TGTGCCAGCAGCTTAGTAGGACTAGCTGCCTACGAGCAGTACTTC
>TRBV6-6|NA|TRBJ2-1|NA
CATRDEWYNEQFF
TGTGCTACTAGGGATGAATGGTACAATGAGCAGTTCTTC
>TRBV19|NA|TRBJ2-7|NA
CASSAGRESSYEQYF
TGTGCCAGTAGTGCCGGACGGGAAAGCTCCTACGAGCAGTACTTC
>TRBV18|NA|TRBJ2-3|NA
CASSPGFSDTQYF
TGTGCCAGCTCACCAGGGTTTTCAGATACGCAGTATTTT
>TRBV7-9|NA|TRBJ2-3|NA
CASSPGMDGGDTQYF
TGTGCCAGCAGCCCGGGAATGGACGGGGGCGATACGCAGTATTTT
>TRBV30|NA|TRBJ2-7|TRBD2
CAWSALAGDKQYF
TGTGCCTGGAGTGCGCTAGCGGGAGATAAGCAGTACTTC
>TRBV7-9|NA|TRBJ1-2|NA
CASSLTPGARGYGYTF
TGTGCCAGCAGCCTCACTCCCGGGGCCAGGGGTTATGGCTACACCTTC